Each of the 19 T cell receptor beta chains below was sequenced from the same sample in a study of shared clonotypes between healthy human individuals. The table came from immunoSEQ multiplex PCR; TCRdb's copy has only in-frame clones and leaves some out. The sample holds over 400,000 clones, more than 95% seen once. Specimen: naive CD4+ T cells sorted from blood. Subset of the sample: CD45RA+ positively selected. The receptors derive from a woman in her 30s in good health.

The count of this clone is one. V is TRBV6-1 and J is TRBJ1-1; unclear D gene. The V and J ends lost 2 bases and 4 bases respectively, with 5 bases between them. This CDR3 has 12 residues. Per the germline V gene, CDR1 is MNHNS and CDR2 is SASEGT. The DNA for the CDR3 is TGTGCCAGCAGTGAAATGGGCACTGAAGCTTTCTTT. This codes for CASSEMGTEAFF.

The V and J genes are TRBV5-4 and TRBJ2-3; the D gene is possibly TRBD2 (6 bases). This CDR3 is built from 16 residues. Germline-derived CDR1 and CDR2 are SGHNT and YYREEE (reference sequence). V was pared by 4 bases and J by 2 bases, with 17 bases between. The CDR3 bases are TGTGCCAGCAGCCCAGGAGGCGGGACTTACACAGATACGCAGTATTTT. This translates into CASSPGGGTYTDTQYF.

CDR3 loop: CASSSQPHSSEKLFF. DNA for the CDR3: TGTGCCAGCAGCTCCCAGCCCCACAGTAGTGAAAAACTGTTTTTT. The V gene is TRBV28, the J gene TRBJ1-4; D uncertain. The germline V gene has CDR1 MDHEN and CDR2 SYDVKM. This CDR3 comprises 15 residues. Trimming took off 6 bases at V and 7 bases at J, with 18 bases between the two ends.

The gene calls are TRBV7-2 and TRBJ2-2; D is perhaps TRBD1 (5 bases). The V end lost 5 bases, the J end lost 6 bases, and 13 bases lay between the germline ends. The CDR3 consists of 14 residues. Germline V gene lookup returns CDR1 SGHTA and CDR2 FQGNSA. CDR3 DNA: TGTGCCAGCAGCCTACAAAGGGGTTCCGGGGAGCTGTTTTTT. This gives the protein CASSLQRGSGELFF.

The V gene is TRBV19, the J gene TRBJ2-4, with D perhaps TRBD1 (6 bases). CDR3 length: 14 amino acids. V was pared by 5 bases and J by 2 bases, with 10 bases between. CDR1 is LNHDA and CDR2 is SQIVND in the germline V gene (reference sequence). The CDR3 here is CASSFGTTKNIQYF. The CDR3 DNA follows: TGTGCCAGTAGTTTCGGGACAACCAAAAACATTCAGTACTTC. Together with reference TRBV19 and TRBJ2-4, the CDR3 gives the full variable domain: DGGITQSPKYLFRKEGQNVTLSCEQNLNHDAMYWYRQDPGQGLRLIYYSQIVNDFQKGDIAEGYSVSREKKESFPLTVTSAQKNPTAFYLCASSFGTTKNIQYFGAGTRLSVL.

The chain has TRBV6-1 and TRBJ2-1, with 10 nucleotides matching TRBD2. The J segment lost 8 bases and the V segment lost 1 base, leaving 5 bases of the junction unmatched. From germline, CDR1 is MNHNS and CDR2 SASEGT. The length of the CDR3 is 15 residues. DNA of the CDR3: TGTGCCAGCAGTGAAGTTAGCGGGAGGTGGGATGAGCAGTTCTTC. Translated, it gives CASSEVSGRWDEQFF.

Written as DNA, the CDR3 is TGTGCCGCAGCACTTCGGCAGGGGGCGCAGGATGAGCAGTTCTTC. Translating it yields CAAALRQGAQDEQFF. The chain joins TRBV6-1 to TRBJ2-1; 8 nucleotides agree with TRBD1. The CDR3 is 15 amino acids. After removal of 11 bases from V and 8 bases from J, the junction contained 17 bases not matched to a gene. Germline lookup yields CDR1 MNHNS and CDR2 SASEGT.

This clone was seen only once. The CDR3 bases are TGCAGCGTTTGGCTCGGTCCAGGGGGCCCCGCCGGAGAAGCTTTCTTT. It encodes CSVWLGPGGPAGEAFF. V and J are TRBV29-1 and TRBJ1-1; 8 bases agree with TRBD1. Germline V gene data show CDR1 as SQVTM and CDR2 as ANQGSEA. With V trimmed by 5 bases and J by 8 bases, 19 bases remained unmatched. The CDR3 is 16 amino acids. Combining the CDR3 with reference TRBV29-1 and TRBJ1-1 gives the whole variable domain SAVISQKPSRDICQRGTSLTIQCQVDSQVTMMFWYRQQPGQSLTLIATANQGSEATYESGFVIDKFPISRPNLTFSTLTVSNMSPEDSSIYLCSVWLGPGGPAGEAFFGQGTRLTVV.

This clone was seen a single time. The J gene is TRBJ2-7, the V gene TRBV7-2, with 8 bases lining up with TRBD2. After removal of 4 bases from V and 6 bases from J, the junction contained 8 bases not matched to a gene. The CDR3 is made up of 14 amino acids. Germline V gene sequence: CDR1 SGHTA, CDR2 FQGNSA. The DNA for the CDR3 is TGTGCCAGCAGCTCCGACAGCGGGAGTTTCGAGCAGTACTTC. Its protein product is CASSSDSGSFEQYF. The full variable domain, rest sourced from reference TRBV7-2 and TRBJ2-7, is GAGVSQSPSNKVTEKGKDVELRCDPISGHTALYWYRQSLGQGLEFLIYFQGNSAPDKSGLPSDRFSAERTGGSVSTLTIQRTQQEDSAVYLCASSSDSGSFEQYFGPGTRLTVT.

The chain is built from TRBV7-9 and TRBJ2-7; TRBD2 is a possible D gene (5 bases). Germline loops: CDR1 SEHNR, CDR2 FQNEAQ (reference sequence). The CDR3 extends over 14 amino acids. V gave up 4 bases and J gave up 6 bases, with 16 bases separating them. CDR3 in amino acids: CASSSGMGSTEQYF. CDR3 coding DNA: TGTGCCAGCAGCTCGGGAATGGGGTCTACCGAGCAGTACTTC.

The rearrangement uses TRBV7-9 and TRBJ1-1; D is perhaps TRBD1 (6 bases). Germline CDR1 and CDR2: SEHNR and FQNEAQ (reference sequence). This CDR3 has 16 residues. The germline V and J ends were trimmed by 4 bases and 5 bases, with 20 bases remaining between them. This CDR3 reads CASSSLKTGRGTEAFF. As DNA, the CDR3 is TGTGCCAGCAGCTCTCTCAAGACAGGCCGAGGGACTGAAGCTTTCTTT.

The V and J genes are TRBV6-1 and TRBJ1-2, with 9 bases lining up with TRBD1. CDR1 and CDR2 from the germline V gene are MNHNS and SASEGT. J lost 8 bases, V lost 5 bases, and 9 bases had no gene match. CDR3 length: 14 amino acids. The CDR3 is CASSTGTGIGGYTF. CDR3 coding DNA: TGTGCCAGCAGTACCGGGACAGGGATCGGAGGCTACACCTTC.

The rearrangement uses TRBV5-1 and TRBJ2-1, with D possibly TRBD2 on 6 matching bases. Per the germline V gene, CDR1 is SGHRS and CDR2 is YFSETQ. This CDR3 region has 15 residues. Trimming shortened V by 4 bases and J by 0 bases, and 11 bases separated the two germline ends. The CDR3 DNA reads as TGCGCCAGCAGCGAAGCTAGCGCCTCCTACAATGAGCAGTTCTTC. Encoded protein: CASSEASASYNEQFF. The full variable domain, its missing parts supplied by reference TRBV5-1 and TRBJ2-1, is KAGVTQTPRYLIKTRGQQVTLSCSPISGHRSVSWYQQTPGQGLQFLFEYFSETQRNKGNFPGRFSGRQFSNSRSEMNVSTLELGDSALYLCASSEASASYNEQFFGPGTRLTVL.

The V gene is TRBV5-1, the J gene TRBJ2-2; either TRBD1 or TRBD2 may supply D (5 bases each). V was cut by 0 bases and J by 4 bases, with 16 bases left in between. Per germline, CDR1 SGHRS and CDR2 YFSETQ. The length of the CDR3 is 17 residues. The chain's CDR3 is CASSLANSGPGTGELFF. The CDR3 nucleotides read TGCGCCAGCAGCTTGGCCAATTCGGGGCCAGGCACCGGGGAGCTGTTTTTT.

The chain links TRBV18 to TRBJ2-7; no reliable D call. Germline V gives CDR1 KGHSH, CDR2 LQKENI. Between the trimmed V and J ends, which lost 2 bases and 2 bases, there was a span of 16 bases. The CDR3 is 16 residues long. Here the CDR3 reads CASSPIAGLKTYEQYF. The CDR3 nucleotides read TGTGCCAGCTCACCAATTGCAGGCCTCAAGACCTACGAGCAGTACTTC.

The rearrangement uses TRBV19 and TRBJ1-5; D may be TRBD1 (6 bases). CDR3 length equals 14 residues. V was shortened by 5 bases and J by 5 bases, with 13 bases between the two germline ends. CDR1 and CDR2 (germline): LNHDA, SQIVND (reference sequence). CDR3 loop: CASSLRQDHQPQHF. The CDR3 DNA sequence: TGTGCCAGTAGTCTTCGACAGGACCATCAGCCCCAGCATTTT.

The chain links TRBV5-1 to TRBJ1-5; maybe TRBD1 (6 bases). CDR1 is SGHRS, CDR2 YFSETQ, per germline. Trimming left V 0 bases short and J 9 bases short, with 10 bases between. The CDR3 loop spans 13 amino acids. The CDR3 here is CASSLEGGSPQHF. The CDR3 bases are TGCGCCAGCAGCTTGGAGGGGGGTTCGCCCCAGCATTTT.

This sequence joins TRBV7-8 and TRBJ2-2; 12 bases are shared with TRBD2. This CDR3 has 19 residues. Germline V gene lookup returns CDR1 SGHVS and CDR2 FQNEAQ. V lost 4 bases and J lost 6; bases outside the gene matches: 15. This CDR3 reads CASSSILAGGPRLAGELFF. CDR3 DNA: TGTGCCAGCAGCTCCATCCTAGCGGGAGGGCCCCGGTTAGCCGGGGAGCTGTTTTTT.

The chain uses TRBV29-1 and TRBJ2-5, with 10 bases fitting TRBD2. The CDR3 loop spans 15 amino acids. V dropped 4 bases and J dropped 2; count of bases not matched to a gene: 7. CDR1 and CDR2 from the germline V gene are SQVTM and ANQGSEA. This CDR3 is CSVGLAGVGQETQYF. The CDR3 bases are TGCAGCGTTGGGCTAGCGGGAGTGGGGCAAGAGACCCAGTACTTC.